This T cell receptor beta chain was sequenced during a study of CD8 T cells in ankylosing spondylitis. Findings of the study overall: Reportedly, matched ankylosing spondylitis synovial fluid was significantly enriched for disease-linked clones. Certain motif variants had earlier appeared in reactive arthritis synovial fluid and blood. Disease-linked clones bore a CD8+ phenotype and were relatively rare in peripheral blood. Ankylosing spondylitis blood appeared to be characterized by a TCR beta motif of several highly homologous variants.

The germline V gene encodes CDR1 DFQATT and CDR2 SNEGSKA (reference sequence). The CDR3 is made up of 16 amino acids. Trimming stripped 5 bases from V and 9 bases from J, with 27 bases between. MiXCR was run by TCRdb on the 5' RACE reads, yielding one entry per CDR3 protein. The sample includes approximately 290,000 distinct CDR3 sequences, less than 25% seen only once; the top ten take 3.5%. With regard to this clonotype: Its antigen remains unidentified.

The chain joins TRBV20-1 to TRBJ2-3; D is undetermined. The source of this sequence is a female donor with ankylosing spondylitis or in good health (not recorded which). Sequencing input: blood, either unsorted or a sorted T cell fraction (not recorded which). The CDR3 is CSAHPIRAKSQRTQYF. For the CDR3, the DNA is TGCAGTGCTCACCCTATCCGGGCTAAATCCCAACGGACGCAGTATTTT.